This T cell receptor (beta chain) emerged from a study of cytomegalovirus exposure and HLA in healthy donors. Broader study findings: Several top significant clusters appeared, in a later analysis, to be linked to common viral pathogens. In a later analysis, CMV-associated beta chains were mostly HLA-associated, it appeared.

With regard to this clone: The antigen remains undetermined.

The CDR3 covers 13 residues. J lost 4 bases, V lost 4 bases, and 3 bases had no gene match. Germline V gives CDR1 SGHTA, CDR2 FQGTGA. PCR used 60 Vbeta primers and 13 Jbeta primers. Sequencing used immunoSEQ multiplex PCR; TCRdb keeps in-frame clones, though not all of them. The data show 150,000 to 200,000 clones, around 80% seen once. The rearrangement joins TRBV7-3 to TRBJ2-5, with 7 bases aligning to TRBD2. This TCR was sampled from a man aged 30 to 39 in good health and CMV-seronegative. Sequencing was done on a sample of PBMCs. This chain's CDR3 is CASSSSSGETQYF. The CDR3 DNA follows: TGTGCCAGCAGCTCCTCTAGCGGAGAGACCCAGTACTTC.